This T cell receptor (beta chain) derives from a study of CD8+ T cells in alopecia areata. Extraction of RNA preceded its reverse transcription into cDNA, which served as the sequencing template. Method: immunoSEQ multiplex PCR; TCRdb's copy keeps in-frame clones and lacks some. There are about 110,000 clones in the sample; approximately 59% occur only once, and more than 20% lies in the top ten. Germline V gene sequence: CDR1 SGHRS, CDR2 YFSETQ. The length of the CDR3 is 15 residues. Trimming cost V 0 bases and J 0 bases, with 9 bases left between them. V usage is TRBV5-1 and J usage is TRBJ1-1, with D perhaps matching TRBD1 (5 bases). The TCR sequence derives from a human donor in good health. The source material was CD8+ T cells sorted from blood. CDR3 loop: CASSLAAGMNTEAFF. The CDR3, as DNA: TGCGCCAGCAGCTTGGCGGCAGGGATGAACACTGAAGCTTTCTTT.